Each of the 2 T cell receptor beta chains below was sequenced from the same sample in a study of cytomegalovirus exposure and HLA in healthy donors. Primers included in the PCR were 60 Vbeta and 13 Jbeta primers. Assay used: immunoSEQ multiplex PCR; TCRdb lists only in-frame clones, some missing. The sample consists of approximately 170,000 clones, approximately 78% of them appearing once. The sequenced material came from PBMCs. The receptor source for this set is a male donor in good health and CMV-seronegative.

The rearrangement joins TRBV28 to TRBJ1-1; TRBD1 matches at 8 bases. Germline V gene sequence: CDR1 MDHEN, CDR2 SYDVKM. J was trimmed by 2 bases and V by 5 bases; bases with no gene match: 4. There are 14 residues in the CDR3. In DNA, the CDR3 is TGTGCCAGCAGTGAGACAGGGGTAAACACTGAAGCTTTCTTT. It translates to CASSETGVNTEAFF.

The CDR3 region has the DNA TGTGCCAGCAGCTTAGCGGAGGGACAGGGTGACGGCTACACCTTC. This gives the protein CASSLAEGQGDGYTF. The chain links TRBV7-6 to TRBJ1-2; TRBD1 matches at 9 bases. The ends lost 0 bases at V and 8 bases at J; junction bases unmatched: 7. Per germline, CDR1 SGHVS and CDR2 FNYEAQ. This CDR3 contains 15 residues.